A single sample is the source of the 30 T cell receptor beta chains below, sequenced in a study of T cell changes during pregnancy in multiple sclerosis. The table came from immunoSEQ multiplex PCR; TCRdb's copy has only in-frame clones and leaves some out. Altogether roughly 39,000 clones are present, 90% being singletons, with the ten largest covering over 0.4%. The material was CD4+ T cells from peripheral blood mononuclear cells, obtained in the first trimester of pregnancy. The receptors were sampled from a female donor in good health, enrolled as a control in a pregnancy study.

The CDR3 here is CASSDLGLGYNEQFF. The CDR3 DNA is TGTGCCAGCAGTGATTTAGGACTAGGATACAATGAGCAGTTCTTC. The genes are TRBV6-1 and TRBJ2-1, with TRBD2 matching 7 bases. V shed 3 bases and J 4 bases; nucleotides not matched to a gene: 6. Germline V gene lookup returns CDR1 MNHNS and CDR2 SASEGT. The CDR3 has 15 residues.

The V gene is TRBV2, the J gene TRBJ1-1, with 7 bases aligning to TRBD1. The CDR3 extends over 16 amino acids. V was pared by 0 bases and J by 4 bases, with 8 bases of the junction left unmatched. Germline CDR1 is SNHLY and CDR2 is FYNNEI. This chain's CDR3 is CASSEARVGGGTEAFF. The CDR3 bases are TGTGCCAGCAGTGAAGCGCGGGTAGGGGGCGGCACTGAAGCTTTCTTT.

V and J are TRBV7-2 and TRBJ2-1; 7 bases fit TRBD1. The V segment lost 5 bases and the J segment 9 bases; nucleotides outside the gene matches: 10. CDR3 length equals 14 residues. Germline V gene data show CDR1 as SGHTA and CDR2 as FQGNSA. In DNA form, the CDR3 reads TGTGCCAGCAGCGGCCGGAAGGGGGCTTTTGAGCAGTTCTTC. Translation: CASSGRKGAFEQFF.

V gene TRBV6-5 combines with J gene TRBJ1-3; TRBD1 matches 8 bases. The CDR3 has 15 residues. The germline gives CDR1 MNHEY, CDR2 SVGAGI. V lost 4 bases, J lost 4 bases, and 6 bases stayed unmatched. The CDR3 DNA sequence: TGTGCCAGCAGTTCCACGGACAGGGTGGGAAACACCATATATTTT. Amino acid sequence: CASSSTDRVGNTIYF.

This chain uses TRBV29-1 with TRBJ1-2; 10 bases are shared with TRBD1. The CDR3 sequence is 13 residues long. V trimming: 6 bases; J trimming: 7 bases; junction bases outside the gene matches: 8. Germline assignment: CDR1 SQVTM and CDR2 ANQGSEA. The chain's CDR3 is CSVPQRDRGGYTF. CDR3 DNA sequence: TGCAGCGTACCCCAACGGGACAGGGGTGGCTACACCTTC.

The V call is TRBV30, the J call TRBJ2-3; D is unclear. This CDR3 contains 13 residues. Trimming took off 5 bases at V and 6 bases at J, with 15 bases between the two ends. Germline assignment: CDR1 GTSNPN and CDR2 SVGIG (reference sequence). The CDR3 sequence is CAWEANLVDTQYF. The CDR3 nucleotides read TGTGCCTGGGAAGCAAACCTCGTGGATACGCAGTATTTT.

The genes are TRBV14 and TRBJ1-1; no clear D gene. Germline-derived CDR1 and CDR2 are SGHDN and FVKESK. The CDR3 runs to 18 residues. Deletions cut 2 bases from V and 4 bases from J, with 23 bases between. CDR3 residues: CASSQLSKALDFSTEAFF. CDR3 coding DNA: TGTGCCAGCAGCCAATTAAGCAAGGCCCTAGATTTTAGCACTGAAGCTTTCTTT.

The chain links TRBV4-1 to TRBJ1-2; 7 bases agree with TRBD1. From germline, CDR1 is MGHRA and CDR2 YSYEKL. The V and J ends lost 1 base and 1 base, in that order; junction bases with no gene match: 3. The CDR3 is 15 residues long. The CDR3 loop is CASSQGDSVNYGYTF. DNA for the CDR3: TGCGCCAGCAGCCAAGGGGACAGCGTTAACTATGGCTACACCTTC.

CDR3 DNA: TGCAGCGCCCGAACCGGTTCTAGCACAGATACGCAGTATTTT. Translation: CSARTGSSTDTQYF. This rearrangement joins TRBV29-1 to TRBJ2-3; D not certain. This CDR3 has 14 residues. V shed 7 bases and J shed 0 bases, with 14 bases lying between them. Germline loops: CDR1 SQVTM, CDR2 ANQGSEA.

This clone was seen once. The chain links TRBV27 to TRBJ1-2, with D possibly matching TRBD1 (6 bases). Germline-derived CDR1 and CDR2 are MNHEY and SMNVEV (reference sequence). CDR3 length: 13 amino acids. V lost 3 bases, J lost 8 bases, and 13 bases lay in between. CDR3 residues: CASSFRDTRGYTF. Here the CDR3 DNA reads TGTGCCAGCAGTTTCCGGGACACAAGGGGCTACACCTTC.

The genes are TRBV11-3 and TRBJ2-1; D is unresolved. Deletions cut 1 base from V and 2 bases from J, with 9 bases between. This CDR3 contains 15 residues. Germline V lookup: CDR1 SGHNT, CDR2 YENEEA. This CDR3 reads CASSLVPGAYNEQFF. Here the CDR3 DNA reads TGTGCCAGCAGCTTAGTTCCAGGTGCCTACAATGAGCAGTTCTTC.

This rearrangement joins TRBV2 to TRBJ2-5; TRBD2 aligns across 8 bases. The CDR3 is made up of 15 amino acids. CDR1 and CDR2 from the germline V gene are SNHLY and FYNNEI. The ends lost 8 bases at V and 5 bases at J; junction bases unmatched: 13. The CDR3 region has the DNA TGTGCCAGCGAGTTGGGACTAGTCGGACTCGAGACCCAGTACTTC. Encoded protein: CASELGLVGLETQYF.

The rearrangement uses TRBV6-5 and TRBJ2-7; 7 nucleotides align to TRBD1. The CDR3 totals 14 residues. Germline lookup yields CDR1 MNHEY and CDR2 SVGAGI. With V trimmed by 6 bases and J by 0 bases, 5 bases remained unmatched. DNA of the CDR3: TGTGCCAGCAGGATGACAGGGAGCTCCTACGAGCAGTACTTC. The encoded protein is CASRMTGSSYEQYF.

This rearrangement joins TRBV9 to TRBJ1-2; tentatively, D is TRBD1 (5 bases). The CDR3 consists of 13 residues. Trimming cost V 7 bases and J 8 bases, with 18 bases left between them. Per germline, CDR1 SGDLS and CDR2 YYNGEE. The CDR3 bases are TGTGCCAGCGCCGTAAAACCCGGGGGGGGCTACACCTTC. It is translated as CASAVKPGGGYTF.

This chain links TRBV7-6 with TRBJ2-7; 7 bases map to TRBD1. This CDR3 contains 16 residues. The V gene end was trimmed by 5 bases and the J gene end by 2 bases; junction bases not matched to a gene: 12. Germline V gene data show CDR1 as SGHVS and CDR2 as FNYEAQ. CDR3 DNA: TGTGCCAGCAGCCCCCGACGGGACAGAGTAGCCTACGAGCAGTACTTC. Translation gives CASSPRRDRVAYEQYF.

J is TRBJ2-3 and V is TRBV7-9; TRBD1 aligns across 8 bases. The germline V gene has CDR1 SEHNR and CDR2 FQNEAQ (reference sequence). V lost 6 bases, J lost 4 bases, and 6 bases stayed unmatched. This CDR3 contains 14 residues. CDR3 amino acids: CASSRTGSSDTQYF. CDR3 nucleotide sequence: TGTGCCAGCAGTCGGACAGGGTCATCAGATACGCAGTATTTT.

This rearrangement joins TRBV10-3 to TRBJ2-7, with 7 bases identical to TRBD1. Germline assignment: CDR1 ENHRY and CDR2 SYGVKD. With V trimmed by 10 bases and J by 1 base, 7 bases remained unmatched. The CDR3 covers 13 residues. The chain's CDR3 is CASQTGPSYEQYF. The DNA of the CDR3 is TGTGCCAGTCAGACAGGGCCTTCCTACGAGCAGTACTTC.

This chain connects TRBV5-1 to TRBJ2-3, with D possibly TRBD1 on 6 matching bases. Germline values: CDR1 SGHRS, CDR2 YFSETQ. Trimming shortened V by 3 bases and J by 4 bases, and 12 bases separated the two germline ends. The CDR3 covers 14 residues. DNA of the CDR3: TGCGCCAGCAGCTCTGGGACACTAGCAGATACGCAGTATTTT. Encoded protein: CASSSGTLADTQYF. Together with reference TRBV5-1 and TRBJ2-3, the CDR3 gives the full variable domain: KAGVTQTPRYLIKTRGQQVTLSCSPISGHRSVSWYQQTPGQGLQFLFEYFSETQRNKGNFPGRFSGRQFSNSRSEMNVSTLELGDSALYLCASSSGTLADTQYFGPGTRLTVL.

This clone has a single count. The chain joins TRBV6-6 to TRBJ1-6; 7 bases line up with TRBD1. The germline V gene encodes CDR1 MNHNY and CDR2 SVGAGI (reference sequence). The CDR3 extends over 14 amino acids. Trimming removed 10 bases from V and 6 bases from J; junction bases left unmatched: 9. CDR3 region: CATGGGLGNSPLHF. CDR3 coding DNA: TGTGCCACCGGAGGGGGCTTGGGTAATTCACCCCTCCACTTT.

This clone has a single count. The chain carries TRBV19 and TRBJ2-1, with no clear D. Trimming removed 1 base at V and 0 bases at J, with 10 bases between. This CDR3 has 16 amino acids. CDR1 is LNHDA and CDR2 is SQIVND in the germline V gene (reference sequence). In DNA, the CDR3 is TGTGCCAGTAGTATAGTTGGAGATAGCTCCTACAATGAGCAGTTCTTC. Encoded protein: CASSIVGDSSYNEQFF.

This chain links TRBV7-2 with TRBJ2-7, with D possibly being TRBD2 (6 bases). CDR3 length equals 16 residues. The germline gives CDR1 SGHTA, CDR2 FQGNSA. The V end was cut by 1 base, the J end by 0 bases, with 13 bases between. CDR3 protein: CASSLGGLTLSYEQYF. CDR3 DNA: TGTGCCAGCAGCTTAGGGGGACTGACCCTCTCCTACGAGCAGTACTTC.

The chain employs TRBV7-9 and TRBJ2-1, with 9 nucleotides matching TRBD2. The CDR3 runs 14 residues. The V and J ends lost 6 bases and 7 bases, in that order; junction bases with no gene match: 7. In germline, CDR1 is SEHNR, CDR2 FQNEAQ (reference sequence). CDR3 sequence (DNA): TGTGCCAGCAGTTTCAGCGGGGGGCGAAATGAGCAGTTCTTC. Translating it yields CASSFSGGRNEQFF.

This chain joins TRBV25-1 and TRBJ1-1, with TRBD1 identical over 8 bases. After removal of 1 base from V and 4 bases from J, the junction contained 11 bases not matched to a gene. Germline V gene lookup returns CDR1 MGHDK and CDR2 SYGVNS. The CDR3 covers 17 residues. The CDR3 protein is CASSESLLGTGGTEAFF. CDR3 in DNA: TGTGCCAGCAGTGAATCCCTTTTAGGTACAGGGGGCACTGAAGCTTTCTTT.

This rearrangement joins TRBV7-2 to TRBJ2-5, with D tentatively TRBD1 (6 bases). V shed 1 base and J shed 4 bases, with 13 bases lying between them. The CDR3 contains 15 residues. Germline values: CDR1 SGHTA, CDR2 FQGNSA. This chain's CDR3 is CASSLGTGFGETQYF. The CDR3 DNA follows: TGTGCCAGCAGCTTAGGTACAGGGTTTGGAGAGACCCAGTACTTC.

The chain joins TRBV11-1 to TRBJ1-3; D possibly corresponds to TRBD1 (5 bases). CDR3 length: 17 residues. CDR1 is SGHAT and CDR2 is FQDESV in the germline V gene (reference sequence). V lost 5 bases to trimming and J lost 0 bases, with 17 bases between them. The CDR3 spells CASSKTRDRDSGNTIYF. DNA of the CDR3: TGTGCCAGCAGCAAGACCCGAGACAGAGACTCTGGAAACACCATATATTTT.

The V and J genes are TRBV21-1 and TRBJ2-4; the DNA was not used to check the table's D call, TRBD2. TRBV21-1 is given as a pseudogene. The CDR3 contains 18 residues. CDR3 protein: CASISYGGFGGGEHIQYF. CDR3 sequence (DNA): TGTGCCAGCATCTCTTATGGGGGGTTCGGCGGGGGGGAGCACATTCAGTACTTC.

The chain has TRBV7-8 and TRBJ1-6; 10 positions match TRBD1. V trimming: 5 bases; J trimming: 7 bases; junction bases outside the gene matches: 2. This CDR3 contains 14 residues. Germline V CDR1 and CDR2: SGHVS, FQNEAQ. In DNA, the CDR3 is TGTGCCAGCAGCCCGGACAGGGGGAATTCACCCCTCCACTTT. Translated, it gives CASSPDRGNSPLHF.

This clone was counted between two and nine times. The chain links TRBV7-8 to TRBJ1-5; D may be TRBD1 (5 bases). The CDR3 has 15 amino acids. V was cut by 4 bases and J by 6 bases, with 16 bases left in between. From germline, CDR1 is SGHVS and CDR2 FQNEAQ. The CDR3 DNA reads TGTGCCAGCAGCTCCCAAGGGGTAATTGGTCAGCCCCAGCATTTT. This sequence encodes CASSSQGVIGQPQHF.

V usage is TRBV6-5 and J usage is TRBJ1-1; D gene unclear. From germline, CDR1 is MNHEY and CDR2 SVGAGI. CDR3 length: 14 amino acids. V was pared by 6 bases and J by 1 base, with 12 bases between. CDR3 amino acids: CASSPDRGNTEAFF. CDR3 nucleotides: TGTGCCAGCAGCCCTGACCGGGGGAACACTGAAGCTTTCTTT.

The V gene is TRBV6-6, the J gene TRBJ1-5; D not resolved. Germline CDR1 and CDR2: MNHNY and SVGAGI (reference sequence). The CDR3 loop spans 15 amino acids. The ends were cut back, 4 bases at V and 2 bases at J, with 12 bases in the middle. Written as DNA, the CDR3 is TGTGCCAGCAGTTCTAATGAAGTAGGCAATCAGCCCCAGCATTTT. Encoded protein: CASSSNEVGNQPQHF.